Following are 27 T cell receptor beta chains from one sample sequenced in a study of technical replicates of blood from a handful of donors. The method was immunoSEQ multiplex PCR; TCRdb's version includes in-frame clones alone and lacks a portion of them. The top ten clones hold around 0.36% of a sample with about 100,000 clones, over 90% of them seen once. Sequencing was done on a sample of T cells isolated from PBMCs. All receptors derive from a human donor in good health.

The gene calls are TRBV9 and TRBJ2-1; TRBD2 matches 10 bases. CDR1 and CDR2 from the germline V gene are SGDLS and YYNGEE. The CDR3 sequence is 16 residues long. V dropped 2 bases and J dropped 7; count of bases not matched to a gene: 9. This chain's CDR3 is CASSVHDGLADNEQFF. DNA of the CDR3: TGTGCCAGCAGCGTCCACGACGGACTAGCGGATAATGAGCAGTTCTTC.

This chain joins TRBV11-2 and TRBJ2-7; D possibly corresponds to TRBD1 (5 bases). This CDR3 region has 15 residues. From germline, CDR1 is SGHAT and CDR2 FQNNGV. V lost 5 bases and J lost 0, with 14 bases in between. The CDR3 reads CASSNDRHSSYEQYF. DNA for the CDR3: TGTGCCAGCAGCAATGACAGACATAGCTCCTACGAGCAGTACTTC.

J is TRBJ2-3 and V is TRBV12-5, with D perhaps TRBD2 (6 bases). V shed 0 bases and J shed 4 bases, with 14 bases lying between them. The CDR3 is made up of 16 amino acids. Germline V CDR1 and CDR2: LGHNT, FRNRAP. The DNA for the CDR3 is TGTGCTAGTGGTTTGGTAAGTCCGGGGGTGTCAGATACGCAGTATTTT. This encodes CASGLVSPGVSDTQYF.

The CDR3 sequence is CASHRGVLYEQYF. DNA for the CDR3: TGTGCCAGCCATCGGGGGGTTTTATACGAGCAGTACTTC. This chain connects TRBV6-6 to TRBJ2-7; 7 bases map to TRBD2. The CDR3 is made up of 13 amino acids. The trim removed 8 bases at V and 4 bases at J, leaving 8 bases unmatched. Looked up from germline, CDR1 is MNHNY and CDR2 is SVGAGI (reference sequence).

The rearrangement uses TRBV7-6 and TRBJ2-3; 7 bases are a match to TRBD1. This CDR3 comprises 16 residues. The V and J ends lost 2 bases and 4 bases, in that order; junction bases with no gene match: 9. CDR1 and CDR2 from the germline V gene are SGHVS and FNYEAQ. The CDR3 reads CASSLSGQARSDTQYF. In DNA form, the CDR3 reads TGTGCCAGCAGCTTATCTGGACAGGCGAGGTCAGATACGCAGTATTTT.

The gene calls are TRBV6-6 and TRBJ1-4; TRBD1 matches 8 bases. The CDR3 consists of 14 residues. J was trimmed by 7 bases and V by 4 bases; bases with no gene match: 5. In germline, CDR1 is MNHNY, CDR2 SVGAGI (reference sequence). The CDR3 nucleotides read TGTGCCAGCAGTTCCGGACAGGGAAGTGAAAAACTGTTTTTT. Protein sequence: CASSSGQGSEKLFF.

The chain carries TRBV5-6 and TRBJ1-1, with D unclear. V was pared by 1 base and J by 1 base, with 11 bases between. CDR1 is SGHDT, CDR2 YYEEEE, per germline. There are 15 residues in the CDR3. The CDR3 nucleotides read TGTGCCAGCAGCTTGCTTAAGGACTCGAACACTGAAGCTTTCTTT. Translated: CASSLLKDSNTEAFF.

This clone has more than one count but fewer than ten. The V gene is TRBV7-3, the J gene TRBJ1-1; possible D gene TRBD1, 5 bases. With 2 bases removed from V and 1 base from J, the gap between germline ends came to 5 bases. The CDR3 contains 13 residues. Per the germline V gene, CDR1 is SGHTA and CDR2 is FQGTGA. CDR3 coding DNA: TGTGCCAGCAGCTTAGGACAGAACACTGAAGCTTTCTTT. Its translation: CASSLGQNTEAFF.

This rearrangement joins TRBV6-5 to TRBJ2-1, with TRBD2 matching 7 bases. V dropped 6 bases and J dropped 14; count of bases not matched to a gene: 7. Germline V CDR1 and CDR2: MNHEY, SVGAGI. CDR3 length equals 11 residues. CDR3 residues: CASSFGLEKFF. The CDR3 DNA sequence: TGTGCCAGCAGCTTCGGACTAGAGAAGTTCTTC.

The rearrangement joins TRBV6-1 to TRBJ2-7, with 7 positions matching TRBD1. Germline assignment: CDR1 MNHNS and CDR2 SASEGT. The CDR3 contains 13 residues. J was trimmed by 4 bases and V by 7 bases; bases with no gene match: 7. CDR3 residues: CASNRDSNYEQYF. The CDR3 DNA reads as TGTGCCAGCAACCGGGACAGTAATTACGAGCAGTACTTC.

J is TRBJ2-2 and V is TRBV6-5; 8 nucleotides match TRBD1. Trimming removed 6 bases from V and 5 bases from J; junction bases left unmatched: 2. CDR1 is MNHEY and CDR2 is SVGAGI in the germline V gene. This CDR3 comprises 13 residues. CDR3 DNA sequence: TGTGCCAGCAGGCAGGGGGCGACCGGGGAGCTGTTTTTT. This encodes CASRQGATGELFF.

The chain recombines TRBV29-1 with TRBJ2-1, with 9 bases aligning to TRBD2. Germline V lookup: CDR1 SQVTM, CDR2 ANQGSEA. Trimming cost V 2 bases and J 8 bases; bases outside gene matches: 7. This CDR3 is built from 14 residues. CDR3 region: CSVESSGIPDEQFF. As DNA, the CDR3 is TGCAGCGTTGAATCTAGCGGGATTCCGGATGAGCAGTTCTTC.

CDR3 sequence: CASSAGKSPDLGPYEQYF. CDR3 nucleotides: TGTGCCAGCAGCGCCGGGAAAAGCCCGGATTTGGGCCCCTACGAGCAGTACTTC. The gene calls are TRBV5-4 and TRBJ2-7; D might be TRBD2 (5 bases). The CDR3 spans 18 residues. V lost 4 bases and J lost 2, with 25 bases in between. Germline loops: CDR1 SGHNT, CDR2 YYREEE (reference sequence).

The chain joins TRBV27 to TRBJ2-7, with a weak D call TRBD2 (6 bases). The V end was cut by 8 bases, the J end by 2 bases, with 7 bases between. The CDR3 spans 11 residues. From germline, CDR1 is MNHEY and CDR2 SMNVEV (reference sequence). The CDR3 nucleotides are TGTGCCAGCGGGAGGCCCTACGAGCAGTACTTC. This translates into CASGRPYEQYF.

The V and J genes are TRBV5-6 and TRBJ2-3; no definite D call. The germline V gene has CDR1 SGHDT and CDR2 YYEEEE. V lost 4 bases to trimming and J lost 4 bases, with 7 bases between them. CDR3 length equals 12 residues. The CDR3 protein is CASSPGADTQYF. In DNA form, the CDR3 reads TGTGCCAGCAGCCCGGGTGCAGATACGCAGTATTTT. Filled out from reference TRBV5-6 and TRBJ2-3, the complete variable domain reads DAGVTQSPTHLIKTRGQQVTLRCSPKSGHDTVSWYQQALGQGPQFIFQYYEEEERQRGNFPDRFSGHQFPNYSSELNVNALLLGDSALYLCASSPGADTQYFGPGTRLTVL.

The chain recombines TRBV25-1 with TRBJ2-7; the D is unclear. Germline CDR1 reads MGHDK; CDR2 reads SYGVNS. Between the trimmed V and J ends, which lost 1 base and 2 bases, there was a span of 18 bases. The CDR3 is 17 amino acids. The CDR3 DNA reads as TGTGCCAGCAGTGAATCATATGGAGAGGCCTCCGCCTACGAGCAGTACTTC. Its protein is CASSESYGEASAYEQYF.

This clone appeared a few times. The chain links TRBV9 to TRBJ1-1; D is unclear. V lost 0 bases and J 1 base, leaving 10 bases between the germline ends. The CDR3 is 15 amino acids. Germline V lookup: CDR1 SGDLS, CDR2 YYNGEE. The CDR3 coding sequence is TGTGCCAGCAGCGTAGGGCACAGAGCGAACACTGAAGCTTTCTTT. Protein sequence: CASSVGHRANTEAFF. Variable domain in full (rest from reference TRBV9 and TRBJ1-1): DSGVTQTPKHLITATGQRVTLRCSPRSGDLSVYWYQQSLDQGLQFLIQYYNGEERAKGNILERFSAQQFPDLHSELNLSSLELGDSALYFCASSVGHRANTEAFFGQGTRLTVV.

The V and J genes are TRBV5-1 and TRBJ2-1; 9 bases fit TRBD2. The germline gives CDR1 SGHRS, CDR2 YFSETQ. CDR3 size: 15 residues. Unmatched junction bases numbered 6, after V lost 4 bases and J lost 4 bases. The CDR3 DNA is TGCGCCAGCAGCGTGACTAGCGGAGCGTACAATGAGCAGTTCTTC. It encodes CASSVTSGAYNEQFF.

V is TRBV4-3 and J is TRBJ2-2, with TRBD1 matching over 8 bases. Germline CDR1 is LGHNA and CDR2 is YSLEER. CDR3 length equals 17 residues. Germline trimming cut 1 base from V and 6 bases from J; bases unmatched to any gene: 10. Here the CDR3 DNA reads TGCGCCAGCAGCCAAGGTTTCACCAGGACAGGGTCCGGGGAGCTGTTTTTT. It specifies CASSQGFTRTGSGELFF.

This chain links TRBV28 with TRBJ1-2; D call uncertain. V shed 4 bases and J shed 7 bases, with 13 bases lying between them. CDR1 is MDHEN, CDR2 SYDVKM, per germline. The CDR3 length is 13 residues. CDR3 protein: CASSWTGFGGYTF. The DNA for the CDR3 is TGTGCCAGCAGTTGGACGGGGTTCGGTGGCTACACCTTC.

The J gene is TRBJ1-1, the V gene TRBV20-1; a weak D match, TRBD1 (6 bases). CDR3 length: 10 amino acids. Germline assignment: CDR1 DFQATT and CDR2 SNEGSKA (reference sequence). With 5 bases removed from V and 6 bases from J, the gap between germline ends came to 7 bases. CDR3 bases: TGCAGTGCTCAGGGGTCTGAAGCTTTCTTT. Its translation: CSAQGSEAFF.

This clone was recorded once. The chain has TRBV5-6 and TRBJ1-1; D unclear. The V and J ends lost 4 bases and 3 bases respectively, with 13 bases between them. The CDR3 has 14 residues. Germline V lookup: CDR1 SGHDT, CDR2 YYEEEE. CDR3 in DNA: TGTGCCAGCAGCGCACCCGACTTGTACACTGAAGCTTTCTTT. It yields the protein CASSAPDLYTEAFF. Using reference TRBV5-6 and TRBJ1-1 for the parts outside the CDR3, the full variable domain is DAGVTQSPTHLIKTRGQQVTLRCSPKSGHDTVSWYQQALGQGPQFIFQYYEEEERQRGNFPDRFSGHQFPNYSSELNVNALLLGDSALYLCASSAPDLYTEAFFGQGTRLTVV.

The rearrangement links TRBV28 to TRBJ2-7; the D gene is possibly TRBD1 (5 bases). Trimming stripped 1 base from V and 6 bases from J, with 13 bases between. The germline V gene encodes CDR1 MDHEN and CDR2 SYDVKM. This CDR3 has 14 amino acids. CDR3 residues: CASSLFRVTVEQYF. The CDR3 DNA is TGTGCCAGCAGTTTATTCAGGGTAACCGTCGAGCAGTACTTC.

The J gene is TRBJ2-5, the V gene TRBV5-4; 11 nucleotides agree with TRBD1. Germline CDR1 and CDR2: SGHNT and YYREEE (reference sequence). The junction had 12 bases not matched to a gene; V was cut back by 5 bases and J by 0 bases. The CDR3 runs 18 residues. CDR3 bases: TGTGCCAGCAGGAGGACAGGGGGCGCAGTTGGAAACCAAGAGACCCAGTACTTC. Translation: CASRRTGGAVGNQETQYF.

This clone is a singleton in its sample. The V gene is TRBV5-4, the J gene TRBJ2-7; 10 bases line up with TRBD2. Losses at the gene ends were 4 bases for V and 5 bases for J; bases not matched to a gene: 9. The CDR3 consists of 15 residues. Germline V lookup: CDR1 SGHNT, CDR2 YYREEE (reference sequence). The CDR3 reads CASSPETGLANEQYF. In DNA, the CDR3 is TGTGCCAGCAGCCCAGAGACGGGACTAGCGAACGAGCAGTACTTC.

This CDR3 is CASSFGHLDTQPQHF. The DNA of the CDR3 is TGTGCCAGCAGTTTTGGACACCTCGATACGCAGCCCCAGCATTTT. The chain joins TRBV28 to TRBJ1-5, with a weak D call TRBD1 (5 bases). The CDR3 has 15 amino acids. From germline, CDR1 is MDHEN and CDR2 SYDVKM. V lost 3 bases and J lost 7, with 16 bases in between.

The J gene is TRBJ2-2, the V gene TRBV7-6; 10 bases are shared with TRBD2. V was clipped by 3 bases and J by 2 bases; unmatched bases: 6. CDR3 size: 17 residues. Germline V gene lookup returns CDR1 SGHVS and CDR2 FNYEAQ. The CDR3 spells CASSLASGRTNTGELFF. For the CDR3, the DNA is TGTGCCAGCAGCTTGGCTAGCGGGAGAACTAACACCGGGGAGCTGTTTTTT.